This T cell receptor (beta chain) was captured in a study of identical twins. The study's findings and limits: Insertion counts were lower in abundant cord blood beta clonotypes, a trend that memory repertoires did not show. Instead of following the same donors, the conclusions were based on cross-sectional statistical analysis.

V trimming: 6 bases; J trimming: 8 bases; junction bases outside the gene matches: 4. This CDR3 has 14 residues. Template switching supplied a universal primer site; unique molecular identifiers were carried on the cDNA. TCRdb itself ran the 5' RACE reads through MiXCR, one entry per CDR3 protein. The sample carries under 900,000 distinct CDR3 sequences, about 20% recorded once. This clonotype showed up just a few times. Its antigen is not known. This sample was also put to use in a study of T cells expressing NK-cell markers. That source reports: Restriction of sorting to alpha-beta TCR T cells was accomplished in several experiments using an anti-gamma-delta TCR antibody.

The source material was PBMCs. This rearrangement joins TRBV12-3 or TRBV12-4 to TRBJ2-1, with 13 bases identical to TRBD2. This TCR was sampled from a young woman in good health. The CDR3 loop reads CASRTSGGAHEQFF. The CDR3 bases are TGTGCCAGCAGAACTAGCGGGGGGGCCCATGAGCAGTTCTTC.